Below, one T cell receptor (beta chain) is given with its context. The CDR3 has 10 amino acids. The V gene lost 10 bases and the J gene lost 10 bases, with 11 bases spanning the gap. Primers for the PCR totalled 60 Vbeta and 13 Jbeta. Clones were sequenced by immunoSEQ multiplex PCR, and TCRdb holds only the in-frame ones, with some missing. Here the sample table reports 180,000 or so clones. This sample was included in a study of cytomegalovirus exposure and HLA in healthy donors. Healthy bone marrow donors made up the donors. The sequence derives from a woman between 18 and 29 years old in good health and CMV-seropositive. Sequences were obtained from PBMCs. J is TRBJ2-1 and V is TRBV23-1; D call uncertain. TRBV23-1 is given ORF status, its function remaining uncertain. Here the CDR3 reads CAILPGEQFF. The CDR3 DNA sequence: TGCGCCATCCTACCCGGGGAGCAGTTCTTC.